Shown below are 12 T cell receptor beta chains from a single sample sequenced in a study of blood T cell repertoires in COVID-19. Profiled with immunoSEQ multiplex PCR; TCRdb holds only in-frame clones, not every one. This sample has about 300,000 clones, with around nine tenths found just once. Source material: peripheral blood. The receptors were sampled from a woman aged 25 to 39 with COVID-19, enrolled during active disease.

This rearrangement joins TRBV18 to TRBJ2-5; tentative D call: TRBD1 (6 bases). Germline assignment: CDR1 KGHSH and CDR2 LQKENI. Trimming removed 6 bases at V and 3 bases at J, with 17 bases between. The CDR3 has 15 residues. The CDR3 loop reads CASSFSWGLKETQYF. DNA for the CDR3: TGTGCCAGCTCCTTTAGTTGGGGGCTAAAAGAGACCCAGTACTTC.

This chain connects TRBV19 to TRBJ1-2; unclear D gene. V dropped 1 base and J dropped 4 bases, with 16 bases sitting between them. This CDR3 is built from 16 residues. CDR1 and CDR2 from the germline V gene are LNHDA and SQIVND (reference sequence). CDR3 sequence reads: CASSIAPPADTYGYTF. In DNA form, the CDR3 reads TGTGCCAGTAGTATAGCCCCTCCGGCAGACACCTATGGCTACACCTTC.

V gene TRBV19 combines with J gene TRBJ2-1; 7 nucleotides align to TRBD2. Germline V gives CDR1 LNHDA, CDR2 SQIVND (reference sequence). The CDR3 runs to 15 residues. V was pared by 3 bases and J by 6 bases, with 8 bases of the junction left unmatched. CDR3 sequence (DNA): TGTGCCAGTAGTATTTCCCCTATAGCGGGCAATGAGCAGTTCTTC. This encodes CASSISPIAGNEQFF. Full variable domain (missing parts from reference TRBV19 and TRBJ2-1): DGGITQSPKYLFRKEGQNVTLSCEQNLNHDAMYWYRQDPGQGLRLIYYSQIVNDFQKGDIAEGYSVSREKKESFPLTVTSAQKNPTAFYLCASSISPIAGNEQFFGPGTRLTVL.

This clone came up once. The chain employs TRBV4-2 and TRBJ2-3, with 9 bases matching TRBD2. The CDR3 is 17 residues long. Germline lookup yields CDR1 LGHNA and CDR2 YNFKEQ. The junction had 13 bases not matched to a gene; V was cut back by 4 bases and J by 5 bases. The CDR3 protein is CASSPGRVVSGGDTQYF. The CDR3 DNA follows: TGTGCCAGCAGCCCAGGGAGAGTGGTTAGCGGGGGAGATACGCAGTATTTT.

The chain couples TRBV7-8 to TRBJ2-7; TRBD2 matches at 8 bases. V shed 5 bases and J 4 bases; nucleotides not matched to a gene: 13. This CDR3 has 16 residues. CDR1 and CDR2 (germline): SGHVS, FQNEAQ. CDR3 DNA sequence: TGTGCCAGCAGCCCCCTCGGGGGGGCCACCGGGTACGAGCAGTACGTC. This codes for CASSPLGGATGYEQYV.

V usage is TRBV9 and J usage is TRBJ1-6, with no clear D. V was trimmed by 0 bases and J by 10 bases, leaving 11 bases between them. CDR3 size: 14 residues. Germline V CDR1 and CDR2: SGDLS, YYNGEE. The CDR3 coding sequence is TGTGCCAGCAGCGTAGGCCCCGGAGGGTCACCCCTCCACTTT. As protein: CASSVGPGGSPLHF.

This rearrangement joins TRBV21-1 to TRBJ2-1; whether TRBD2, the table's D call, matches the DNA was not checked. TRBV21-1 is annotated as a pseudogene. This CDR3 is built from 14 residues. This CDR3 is CASSSGGTYNEQFF. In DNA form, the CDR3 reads TGTGCCAGCAGTAGCGGGGGGACCTACAATGAGCAGTTCTTC.

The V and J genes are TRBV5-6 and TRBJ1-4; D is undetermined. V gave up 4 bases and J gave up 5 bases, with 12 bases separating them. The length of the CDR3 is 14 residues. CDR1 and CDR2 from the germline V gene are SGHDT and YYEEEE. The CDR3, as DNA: TGTGCCAGCAGCGTCCGAGGGCCAAATGAAAAACTGTTTTTT. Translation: CASSVRGPNEKLFF. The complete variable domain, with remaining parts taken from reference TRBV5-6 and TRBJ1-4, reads DAGVTQSPTHLIKTRGQQVTLRCSPKSGHDTVSWYQQALGQGPQFIFQYYEEEERQRGNFPDRFSGHQFPNYSSELNVNALLLGDSALYLCASSVRGPNEKLFFGSGTQLSVL.

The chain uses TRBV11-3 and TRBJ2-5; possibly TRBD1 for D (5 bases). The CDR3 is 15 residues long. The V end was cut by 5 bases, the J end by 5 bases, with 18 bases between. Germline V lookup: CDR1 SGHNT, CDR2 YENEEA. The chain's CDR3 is CASSVIPTARETQYF. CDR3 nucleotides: TGTGCCAGCAGCGTCATCCCGACAGCGAGGGAGACCCAGTACTTC.

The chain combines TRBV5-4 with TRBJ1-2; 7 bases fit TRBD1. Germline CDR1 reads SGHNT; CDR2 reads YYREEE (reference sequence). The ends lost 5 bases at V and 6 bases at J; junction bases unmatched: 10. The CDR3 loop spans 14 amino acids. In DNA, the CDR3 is TGTGCCAGCAGTCCTCCGGGACAGAGGGATGGCTACACCTTC. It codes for CASSPPGQRDGYTF.

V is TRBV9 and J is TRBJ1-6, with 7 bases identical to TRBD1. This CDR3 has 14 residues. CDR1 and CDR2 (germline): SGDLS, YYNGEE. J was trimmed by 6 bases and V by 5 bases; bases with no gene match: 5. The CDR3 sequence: CASRGGQLNSPLHF. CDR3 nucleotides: TGTGCCAGCAGGGGGGGACAGCTTAATTCACCCCTCCACTTT.

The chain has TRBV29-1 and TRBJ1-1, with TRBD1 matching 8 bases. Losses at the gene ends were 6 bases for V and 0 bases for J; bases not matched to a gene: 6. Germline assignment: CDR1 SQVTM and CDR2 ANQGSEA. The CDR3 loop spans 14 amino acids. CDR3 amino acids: CSVRGTGLNTEAFF. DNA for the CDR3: TGCAGCGTGCGCGGGACAGGTTTGAACACTGAAGCTTTCTTT.